This T cell receptor beta chain was retrieved from a study of tumor-infiltrating lymphocytes in primary liver carcinoma. Study-wide points: Significantly larger top-250-clone fractions were found in tumors than in blood (p = 0.039). Only about 7-25% of top clones were detected in each of the five tumor regions.

The investigators made TCR beta cDNA from about 0.45 ug total RNA, using a constant-region primer. Generation of the TCR beta libraries relied on three nested multiplex PCR rounds using slightly modified ARM-PCR. The first two PCR rounds, around 11 cycles each, used TRBV1-TRBV30 forward primers and a C-beta reverse primer. Each CDR3 protein gets one entry after TCRdb re-called the multiplex PCR reads with MiXCR. Seen here are 100,000 to 150,000 distinct CDR3 sequences, 60% to 75% observed once, and the top ten hold around 8.4%. The CDR3 has 18 amino acids. Investigators took RNA and DNA out together from roughly 18-30 mg of unsorted bulk tissue. About this clonotype itself: Its antigen is undetermined. A junction end diverges from the germline sequence, so it may reflect a read error.

The TCR was taken from a woman aged 55 to 70 with primary liver carcinoma and hepatitis B virus infection. V and J are TRBV12-3 or TRBV12-4 and TRBJ2-3; 8 bases map to TRBD2. Sequencing was done on a sample of liver tumor tissue from sampling region 3. The subset is: tumor region T3, left-lateral pole. CDR3 residues: CASSFFLAGGREGDTQYF. The CDR3 DNA reads TGCGCCAGCAGTTTCTTTCTCGCGGGCGGCCGGGAGGGCGATACGCAGTATTTT.